This T cell receptor beta chain was captured in a study of T cells in Graves' hyperthyroidism and ophthalmopathy. Across the study: Peripheral blood was collected at initial diagnosis, before any treatment.

This clonotype was seen many times. Its antigen is still unknown. J lost 1 base, V lost 6 bases, and 4 bases had no gene match. CDR3 length equals 16 residues. Germline lookup yields CDR1 MNHNS and CDR2 SASEGT. Regions amplified from RNA transcripts were the TCR beta CDR3 regions. RT-PCR in the first round (using the HTBI primer set) targeted the TCR CDR3. TCRdb called the multiplex PCR reads again in MiXCR, with one record for every CDR3 protein. This sample has around 300,000 distinct CDR3 sequences; more than 10% occur once, and the top ten carry roughly 8.5%. Study observations and caveats: Through a model of 13 V-J features, ophthalmopathy was separated from stable hyperthyroidism.

Criteria for exclusion of patients were uncontrolled infection, other autoimmune disease, pregnancy or lactation. Blood from later-ophthalmopathy patients was taken at first hyperthyroidism diagnosis. The J gene is TRBJ2-3, the V gene TRBV6-1, with 13 bases aligning to TRBD2. The source of this sequence is a woman aged 30 to 39 with Graves' hyperthyroidism that later progressed to Graves' ophthalmopathy. Sequenced material: blood. DNA of the CDR3: TGTGCCAGCAGCCGAGGACTAGCGGGAGGCACAGATACGCAGTATTTT. As protein: CASSRGLAGGTDTQYF.